This is a list of T cell receptor beta chains from one sample in a study of radiation and T cells in renal cell carcinoma. Data came from immunoSEQ multiplex PCR; TCRdb stores just in-frame clones and leaves some out. The sample has just under 150,000 clones; 86% are singletons. Sample: blood, taken from a patient whose treatment included radiotherapy and nephrectomy. Receptors were obtained from a woman aged 45-65 years with renal cell carcinoma. CDR3s include the opening cysteine and the closing phenylalanine or tryptophan.

TRBV6-5,CASNSPAGGTGELFF
TRBV5-4,CASSLAWQPNYGYTF
TRBV27,CASSLWVADEQFF
TRBV5-1,CASSYLIGLAYEQYF
TRBV11-2,CASSLEGALGSGANVLTF
TRBV4-2,CASSQFPSRGGEETQYF
TRBV21-1,CASSKLEGLENYGYTF
TRBV23-1,CASSRIVQQSRANVLTF
TRBV19,CASIGVGPSHGYTF
TRBV12-2,CASRADDRPRNTEAFF
TRBV19,CASRTGQLWLSGANVLTF
TRBV6-5,CASTPLGGPNNIQYF
TRBV25-1,CASSELDRSGEQFF
TRBV5-1,CASSLTGTRDGYTF
TRBV7-2,CASSPGLGFYAF
TRBV6-5,CASSYSRQREAFF
TRBV7-2,CASSLASGNSGNTIYF
TRBV6-5,CASSPPLDRLSEQFF
TRBV10-3,CAISESGPYNEQFF
TRBV9,CASSVAARTEQFF
TRBV1,CTSSQKIFGATAYGYTF
TRBV7-2,CASSSEKGWGGYTF
TRBV10-1,CASSDRGGTPGYTF
TRBV6-6,CASSYSGVGTDTQYF
TRBV12-5,CASGSTPWRGRSYNEQFF
TRBV2,CASRAAGGTGELFF
TRBV11-3,CASSSNPGQGANTDTQYF
TRBV19,CASSIGTNSYEQYF
TRBV6-5,CASSYNRNHRNTIYF
TRBV4-3,CASSQDRTGDNEKLFF
TRBV19,CASSTDREGYGYTF
TRBV27,CASSGFGMYEQYF
TRBV4-3,CASSQDLAVGSGRTSTDTQYF
TRBV5-1,CASSLVGDHNNEKLFF
TRBV10-1,CASKLDVADNEQFF
TRBV4-3,CASSRGPEQFF
TRBV6-5,CASRERDRSNYGYTF
TRBV6-5,CASTRDNTEAFF
TRBV11-2,CASSLGGRETQYF
TRBV4-3,CASSPGTYGQPQHF
TRBV10-2,CARTRRYGYTF
TRBV4-3,CASSDSYISSEQFF
TRBV5-6,CASRGTANTEAFF
TRBV28,CASSGGRTINSPLHF
TRBV6-1,CASSVGGGGEQEKLFF
TRBV18,CASSPYRDRTNEKLFF
TRBV7-9,CATLGRLNTEAFF
TRBV5-4,CASSLVDRVSTEAFF
TRBV28,CASSTTSGGASGELFF
TRBV9,CASSAFSQREITGELFF
TRBV6-5,CASSYGENNSPLHF
TRBV7-8,CASSLAGPDTQYF
TRBV19,CASSTPTGSGNTIYF
TRBV6-5,CASSYPAEGGEQYF
TRBV4-1,CASSHPTSGGTYEQYF
TRBV2,CASSEWVLENEKLFF
TRBV6-6,CASSPGLAGIGHEQFF
TRBV2,CASSDRGIGQPQHF
TRBV5-1,CASSPVPPGPSGNTIYF